These 16 T cell receptor beta chains came from one sample sequenced in a study of T cell changes during pregnancy in multiple sclerosis. Clones were sequenced by immunoSEQ multiplex PCR, and TCRdb holds only the in-frame ones, with some missing. The sample has roughly 28,000 clones, approximately 90% seen once; the top ten hold 3% to 3.5%. The sample here was CD4+ T cells from peripheral blood mononuclear cells, taken in the first trimester of pregnancy. The receptors come from a female donor in good health, enrolled as a control in a pregnancy study.

The rearrangement links TRBV27 to TRBJ1-5, with D perhaps matching TRBD1 (5 bases). V lost 3 bases and J lost 1, with 16 bases in between. The length of the CDR3 is 17 residues. CDR1 and CDR2 from the germline V gene are MNHEY and SMNVEV (reference sequence). CDR3 sequence (DNA): TGTGCCAGCAGTTTTAGGCAGGATCCAGGGAGCAATCAGCCCCAGCATTTT. It yields the protein CASSFRQDPGSNQPQHF.

V usage is TRBV10-3 and J usage is TRBJ1-3, with D perhaps TRBD1 (5 bases). The V end lost 7 bases, the J end lost 2 bases, and 12 bases lay between the germline ends. The germline CDR1 and CDR2 sequences are ENHRY and SYGVKD. The CDR3 runs 14 residues. The CDR3 DNA follows: TGTGCCATCATGGCTCAGGGAACTGGAAACACCATATATTTT. This gives the protein CAIMAQGTGNTIYF.

This rearrangement joins TRBV5-4 to TRBJ2-3; maybe TRBD1 (6 bases). The V end was cut by 2 bases, the J end by 6 bases, with 10 bases between. The germline V gene has CDR1 SGHNT and CDR2 YYREEE (reference sequence). This CDR3 is built from 13 residues. Here the CDR3 reads CASSLQGGDTQYF. CDR3 sequence (DNA): TGTGCCAGCAGCTTACAGGGCGGGGATACGCAGTATTTT. Supplemented by reference TRBV5-4 and TRBJ2-3, the full variable domain reads ETGVTQSPTHLIKTRGQQVTLRCSSQSGHNTVSWYQQALGQGPQFIFQYYREEENGRGNFPPRFSGLQFPNYSSELNVNALELDDSALYLCASSLQGGDTQYFGPGTRLTVL.

V is TRBV28 and J is TRBJ2-5, with 11 bases identical to TRBD2. Trimming took 8 bases from V and 5 from J; bases not matched to a gene: 4. CDR3 length equals 13 residues. Germline V gene sequence: CDR1 MDHEN, CDR2 SYDVKM. DNA of the CDR3: TGTGCCAGCGTGTCTAGCGGGAGGGAGACCCAGTACTTC. It encodes CASVSSGRETQYF.

The CDR3 region is CASSIGRSGTSWADIQYF. CDR3 in DNA: TGTGCCAGTAGTATAGGGCGGTCGGGGACTTCCTGGGCGGACATTCAGTACTTC. The V gene is TRBV19, the J gene TRBJ2-4; tentatively, D is TRBD2 (6 bases). CDR3 length: 18 amino acids. V lost 1 base and J lost 8, with 24 bases in between. Germline CDR1 LNHDA, CDR2 SQIVND (reference sequence).

The V gene is TRBV7-9, the J gene TRBJ2-7; D unclear. Germline CDR1 SEHNR, CDR2 FQNEAQ (reference sequence). V was trimmed by 1 base and J by 6 bases, leaving 13 bases between them. The CDR3 consists of 14 residues. CDR3 protein: CASSLGTVIFEQYF. The CDR3 DNA is TGTGCCAGCAGCTTAGGTACAGTGATCTTCGAGCAGTACTTC.

V and J are TRBV6-1 and TRBJ1-1; D is uncertain. The CDR3 has 13 amino acids. In germline, CDR1 is MNHNS, CDR2 SASEGT. V lost 3 bases, J lost 0 bases, and 5 bases lay in between. The CDR3 reads CASSDKMNTEAFF. The DNA for the CDR3 is TGTGCCAGCAGTGACAAAATGAACACTGAAGCTTTCTTT.

Only one count was recorded for this clone. This chain links TRBV18 with TRBJ2-3; TRBD1 matches 8 bases. The CDR3 has 15 residues. Germline V gene lookup returns CDR1 KGHSH and CDR2 LQKENI. J lost 1 base, V lost 5 bases, and 5 bases had no gene match. The CDR3 spells CASSWTGQRTDTQYF. As DNA, the CDR3 is TGTGCCAGCTCATGGACAGGGCAACGCACAGATACGCAGTATTTT.

The CDR3 DNA reads as TGTGCCAGCAGCTTTGGGGGACTAGGGACAGATACGCAGTATTTT. This encodes CASSFGGLGTDTQYF. V gene TRBV5-6 combines with J gene TRBJ2-3; 8 bases fit TRBD2. V trimming: 2 bases; J trimming: 3 bases; junction bases outside the gene matches: 5. This CDR3 has 15 residues. Germline CDR1 SGHDT, CDR2 YYEEEE.

The rearrangement links TRBV6-1 to TRBJ1-1; the match to TRBD1 covers 11 bases. The CDR3 is made up of 14 amino acids. Germline CDR1 reads MNHNS; CDR2 reads SASEGT. V trimming: 8 bases; J trimming: 4 bases; junction bases outside the gene matches: 6. DNA for the CDR3: TGTGCCAGCTGCTCCGGGACAGGGGGCACTGAAGCTTTCTTT. Its translation: CASCSGTGGTEAFF.

This clone was observed a single time. The chain carries TRBV15 and TRBJ1-2; maybe TRBD1 (5 bases). This CDR3 has 15 residues. CDR1 LNHNV and CDR2 YYDKDF come from the germline V gene (reference sequence). V shed 1 base and J shed 4 bases, with 13 bases lying between them. The CDR3 region has the DNA TGTGCCACCAGCAGAGGGGGCTGGGGATCCTATGGCTACACCTTC. Its protein product is CATSRGGWGSYGYTF. The full variable domain, its missing parts supplied by reference TRBV15 and TRBJ1-2, is DAMVIQNPRYQVTQFGKPVTLSCSQTLNHNVMYWYQQKSSQAPKLLFHYYDKDFNNEADTPDNFQSRRPNTSFCFLDIRSPGLGDTAMYLCATSRGGWGSYGYTFGSGTRLTVV.

The J gene is TRBJ2-5, the V gene TRBV27; 9 bases match TRBD1. The germline V gene encodes CDR1 MNHEY and CDR2 SMNVEV (reference sequence). The V and J ends lost 6 bases and 5 bases, in that order; junction bases with no gene match: 4. The CDR3 length is 13 residues. As DNA, the CDR3 is TGTGCCAGCAGGACAGGGGGAGGTGAGACCCAGTACTTC. Translation: CASRTGGGETQYF.

The chain couples TRBV28 to TRBJ2-2; 10 nucleotides agree with TRBD1. V trimming: 7 bases; J trimming: 5 bases; junction bases outside the gene matches: 4. The germline CDR1 and CDR2 sequences are MDHEN and SYDVKM. The CDR3 has 14 amino acids. The CDR3, as DNA: TGTGCCAGCACCCCGGGACAGGGGACCGGGGAGCTGTTTTTT. This codes for CASTPGQGTGELFF.

The chain links TRBV28 to TRBJ1-1, with D possibly matching TRBD1 (6 bases). This CDR3 has 14 residues. V gave up 7 bases and J gave up 2 bases, with 14 bases separating them. The germline gives CDR1 MDHEN, CDR2 SYDVKM. The CDR3 loop reads CASTSGQRNTEAFF. The CDR3 DNA is TGTGCCAGCACTTCGGGACAACGCAACACTGAAGCTTTCTTT. The whole variable domain, remainder taken from reference TRBV28 and TRBJ1-1, is DVKVTQSSRYLVKRTGEKVFLECVQDMDHENMFWYRQDPGLGLRLIYFSYDVKMKEKGDIPEGYSVSREKKERFSLILESASTNQTSMYLCASTSGQRNTEAFFGQGTRLTVV.

This clone has just one count. The V and J genes are TRBV9 and TRBJ2-7; tentative D call: TRBD2 (5 bases). CDR1 SGDLS and CDR2 YYNGEE come from the germline V gene. The CDR3 is made up of 15 amino acids. Trimming removed 0 bases at V and 0 bases at J, with 10 bases between. The CDR3: CASSVGGYSSYEQYF. The DNA for the CDR3 is TGTGCCAGCAGCGTAGGCGGGTATAGCTCCTACGAGCAGTACTTC.

V usage is TRBV4-3 and J usage is TRBJ1-2, with D possibly matching TRBD1 (6 bases). Between the trimmed V and J ends, which lost 2 bases and 5 bases, there was a span of 6 bases. Germline V gene data show CDR1 as LGHNA and CDR2 as YSLEER. CDR3 length equals 12 residues. This CDR3 reads CASSQQGYGYTF. CDR3 in DNA: TGCGCCAGCAGCCAACAGGGGTATGGCTACACCTTC.